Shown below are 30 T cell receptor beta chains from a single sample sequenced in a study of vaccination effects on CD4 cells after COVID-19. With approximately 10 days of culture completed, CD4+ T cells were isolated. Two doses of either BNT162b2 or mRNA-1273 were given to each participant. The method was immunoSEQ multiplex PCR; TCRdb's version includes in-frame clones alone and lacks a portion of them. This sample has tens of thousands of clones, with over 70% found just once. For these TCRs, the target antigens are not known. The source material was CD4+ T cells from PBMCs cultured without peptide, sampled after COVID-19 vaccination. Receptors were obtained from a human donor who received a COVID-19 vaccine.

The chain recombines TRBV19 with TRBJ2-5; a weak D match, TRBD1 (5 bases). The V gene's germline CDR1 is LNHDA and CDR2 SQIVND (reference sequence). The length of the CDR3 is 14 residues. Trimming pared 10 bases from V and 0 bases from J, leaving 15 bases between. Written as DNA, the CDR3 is TGTGCCACCGAAGACAGAACGCACCAAGAGACCCAGTACTTC. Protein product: CATEDRTHQETQYF.

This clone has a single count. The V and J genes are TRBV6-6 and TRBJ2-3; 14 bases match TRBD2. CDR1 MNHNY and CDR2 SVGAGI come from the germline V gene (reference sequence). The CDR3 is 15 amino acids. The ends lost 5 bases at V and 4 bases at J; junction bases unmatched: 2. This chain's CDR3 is CASSRTSGGPDTQYF. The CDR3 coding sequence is TGTGCCAGCAGTCGGACTAGCGGGGGGCCAGATACGCAGTATTTT.

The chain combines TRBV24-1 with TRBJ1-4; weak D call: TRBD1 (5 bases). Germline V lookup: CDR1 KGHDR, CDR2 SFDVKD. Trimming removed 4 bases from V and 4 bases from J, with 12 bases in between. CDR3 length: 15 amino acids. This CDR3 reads CATSEGLRGNEKLFF. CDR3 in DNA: TGTGCCACCAGTGAAGGTCTAAGGGGTAATGAAAAACTGTTTTTT.

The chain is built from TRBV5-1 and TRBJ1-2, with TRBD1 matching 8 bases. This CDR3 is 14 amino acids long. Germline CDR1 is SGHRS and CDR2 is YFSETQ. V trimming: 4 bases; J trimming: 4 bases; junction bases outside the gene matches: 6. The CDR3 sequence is CASSPGDRGYGYTF. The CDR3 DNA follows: TGCGCCAGCAGCCCCGGAGACAGGGGCTATGGCTACACCTTC.

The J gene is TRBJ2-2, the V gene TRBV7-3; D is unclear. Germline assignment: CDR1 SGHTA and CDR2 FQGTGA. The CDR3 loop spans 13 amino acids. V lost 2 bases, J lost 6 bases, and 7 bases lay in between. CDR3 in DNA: TGTGCCAGCAGCTTAGGTAACCCCGGGGAGCTGTTTTTT. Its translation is CASSLGNPGELFF. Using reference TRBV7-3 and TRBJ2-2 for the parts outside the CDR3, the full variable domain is GAGVSQTPSNKVTEKGKYVELRCDPISGHTALYWYRQSLGQGPEFLIYFQGTGAADDSGLPNDRFFAVRPEGSVSTLKIQRTERGDSAVYLCASSLGNPGELFFGEGSRLTVL.

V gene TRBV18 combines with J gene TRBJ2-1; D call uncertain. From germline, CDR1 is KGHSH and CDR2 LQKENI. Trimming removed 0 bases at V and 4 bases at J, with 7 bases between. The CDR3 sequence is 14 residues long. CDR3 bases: TGTGCCAGCTCACCACCAGGACGGTACAATGAGCAGTTCTTC. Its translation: CASSPPGRYNEQFF.

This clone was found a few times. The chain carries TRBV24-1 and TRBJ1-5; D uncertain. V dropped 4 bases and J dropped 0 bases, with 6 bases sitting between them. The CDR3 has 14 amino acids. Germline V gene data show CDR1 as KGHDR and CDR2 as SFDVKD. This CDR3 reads CATSEFGSNQPQHF. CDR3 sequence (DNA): TGTGCCACCAGTGAGTTCGGTAGCAATCAGCCCCAGCATTTT.

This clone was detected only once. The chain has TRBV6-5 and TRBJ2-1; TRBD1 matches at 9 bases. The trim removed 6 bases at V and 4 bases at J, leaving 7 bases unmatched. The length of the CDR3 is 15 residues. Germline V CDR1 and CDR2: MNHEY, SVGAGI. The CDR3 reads CASRMPGQGYNEQFF. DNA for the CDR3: TGTGCCAGCAGGATGCCGGGACAGGGATACAATGAGCAGTTCTTC.

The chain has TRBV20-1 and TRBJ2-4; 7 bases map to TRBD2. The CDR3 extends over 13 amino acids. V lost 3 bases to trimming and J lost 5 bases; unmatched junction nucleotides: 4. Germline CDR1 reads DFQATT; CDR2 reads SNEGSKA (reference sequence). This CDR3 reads CSASGTKQNIQYF. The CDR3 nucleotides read TGCAGTGCTAGTGGGACTAAACAAAACATTCAGTACTTC.

In nucleotides, the CDR3 is TGCGCCAGCAGTGGGCCGACTAGCTCCACAGATACGCAGTATTTT. Its translation is CASSGPTSSTDTQYF. The chain is built from TRBV10-2 and TRBJ2-3; 7 bases are shared with TRBD2. In germline, CDR1 is WSHSY, CDR2 SAAADI. V shed 4 bases, J shed 2 bases, and the junction held 6 bases outside the gene matches. CDR3 length: 15 amino acids.

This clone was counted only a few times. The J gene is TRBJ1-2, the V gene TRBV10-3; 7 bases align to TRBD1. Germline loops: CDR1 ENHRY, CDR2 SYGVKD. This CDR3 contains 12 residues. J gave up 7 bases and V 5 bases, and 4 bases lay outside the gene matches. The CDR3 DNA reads TGTGCCATCAGTCAGGGGGTCAGTGGCTACACCTTC. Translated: CAISQGVSGYTF.

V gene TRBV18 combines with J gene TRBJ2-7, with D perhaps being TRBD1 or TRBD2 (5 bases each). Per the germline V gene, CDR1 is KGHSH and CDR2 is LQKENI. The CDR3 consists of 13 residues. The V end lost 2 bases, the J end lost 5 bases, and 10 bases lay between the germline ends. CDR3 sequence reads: CASSPASGHEQYV. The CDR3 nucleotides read TGTGCCAGCTCACCAGCGTCGGGGCACGAGCAGTACGTC.

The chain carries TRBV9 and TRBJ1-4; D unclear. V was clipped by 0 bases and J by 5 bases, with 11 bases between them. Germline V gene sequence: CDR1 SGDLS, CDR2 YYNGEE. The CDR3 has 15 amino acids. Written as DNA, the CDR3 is TGTGCCAGCAGCGTAGGGACGGTGGAAAATGAAAAACTGTTTTTT. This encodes CASSVGTVENEKLFF.

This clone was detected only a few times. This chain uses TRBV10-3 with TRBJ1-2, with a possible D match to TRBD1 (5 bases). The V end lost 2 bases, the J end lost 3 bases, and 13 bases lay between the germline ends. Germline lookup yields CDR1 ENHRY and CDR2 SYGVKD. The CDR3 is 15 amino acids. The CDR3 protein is CAISEEGRGDYGYTF. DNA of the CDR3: TGTGCCATCAGTGAGGAAGGACGGGGGGACTATGGCTACACCTTC.

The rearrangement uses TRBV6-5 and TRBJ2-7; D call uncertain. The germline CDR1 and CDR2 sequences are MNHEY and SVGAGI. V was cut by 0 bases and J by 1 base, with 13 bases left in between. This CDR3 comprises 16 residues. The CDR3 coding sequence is TGTGCCAGCAGTTACTCGAGGTCCGGCCGTTCCTACGAGCAGTACGTC. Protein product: CASSYSRSGRSYEQYV.

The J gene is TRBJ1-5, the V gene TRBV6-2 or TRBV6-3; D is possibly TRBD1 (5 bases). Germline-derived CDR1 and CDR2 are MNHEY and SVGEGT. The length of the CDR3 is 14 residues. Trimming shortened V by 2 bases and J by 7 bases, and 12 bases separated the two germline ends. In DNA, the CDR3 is TGTGCCAGCAGTTACGACGGACACCGGCAGCCCCAGCATTTT. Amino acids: CASSYDGHRQPQHF.

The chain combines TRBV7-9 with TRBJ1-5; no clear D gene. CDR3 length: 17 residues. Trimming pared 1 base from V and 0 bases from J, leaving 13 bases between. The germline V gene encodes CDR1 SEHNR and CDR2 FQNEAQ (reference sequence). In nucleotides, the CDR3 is TGTGCCAGCAGCTTAGGAGCCGGTAGGGATAGCAATCAGCCCCAGCATTTT. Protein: CASSLGAGRDSNQPQHF.

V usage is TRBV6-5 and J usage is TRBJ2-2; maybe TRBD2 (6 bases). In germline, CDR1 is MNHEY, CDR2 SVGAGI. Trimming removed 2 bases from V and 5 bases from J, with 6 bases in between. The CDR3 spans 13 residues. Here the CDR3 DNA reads TGTGCCAGCAGTTACGGGGGGACCGGGGAGCTGTTTTTT. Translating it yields CASSYGGTGELFF.

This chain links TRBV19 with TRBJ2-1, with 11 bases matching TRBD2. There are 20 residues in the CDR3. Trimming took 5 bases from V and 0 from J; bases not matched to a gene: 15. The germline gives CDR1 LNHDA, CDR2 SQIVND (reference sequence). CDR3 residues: CASSGGRASGGPSSYNEQFF. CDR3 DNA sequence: TGTGCCAGTAGTGGGGGTCGAGCTAGCGGGGGGCCGAGCTCCTACAATGAGCAGTTCTTC.

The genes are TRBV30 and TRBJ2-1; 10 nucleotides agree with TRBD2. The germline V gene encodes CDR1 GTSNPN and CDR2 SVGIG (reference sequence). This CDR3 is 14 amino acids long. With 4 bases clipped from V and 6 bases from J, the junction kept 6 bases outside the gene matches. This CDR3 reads CAWNTGTSVNEQFF. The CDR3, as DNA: TGTGCCTGGAACACCGGGACTAGCGTCAATGAGCAGTTCTTC.

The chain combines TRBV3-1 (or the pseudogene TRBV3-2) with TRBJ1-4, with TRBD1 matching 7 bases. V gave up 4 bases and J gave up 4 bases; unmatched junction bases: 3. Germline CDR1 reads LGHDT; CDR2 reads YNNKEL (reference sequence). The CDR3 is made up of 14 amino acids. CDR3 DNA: TGTGCCAGCAGCCCCAGACAGGGTAATGAAAAACTGTTTTTT. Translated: CASSPRQGNEKLFF.

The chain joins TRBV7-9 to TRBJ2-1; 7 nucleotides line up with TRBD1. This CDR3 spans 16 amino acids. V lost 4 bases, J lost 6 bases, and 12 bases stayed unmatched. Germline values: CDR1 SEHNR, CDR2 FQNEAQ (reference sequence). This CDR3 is CASSSHQPTGINEQFF. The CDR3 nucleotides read TGTGCCAGCAGCTCTCACCAACCGACAGGGATCAATGAGCAGTTCTTC.

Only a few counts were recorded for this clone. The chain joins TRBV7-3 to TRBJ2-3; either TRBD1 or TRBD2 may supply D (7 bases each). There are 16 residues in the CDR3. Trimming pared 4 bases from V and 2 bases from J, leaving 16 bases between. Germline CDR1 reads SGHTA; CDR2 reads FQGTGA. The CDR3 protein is CASSSQGGNPTDTQYF. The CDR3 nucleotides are TGTGCCAGCAGCTCCCAGGGGGGGAACCCCACAGATACGCAGTATTTT.

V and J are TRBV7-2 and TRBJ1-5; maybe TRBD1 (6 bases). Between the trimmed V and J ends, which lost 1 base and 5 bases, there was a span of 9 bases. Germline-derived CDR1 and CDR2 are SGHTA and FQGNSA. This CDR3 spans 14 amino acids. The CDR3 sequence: CASSLDREYQPQHF. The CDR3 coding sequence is TGTGCCAGCAGCTTAGACAGGGAGTATCAGCCCCAGCATTTT.

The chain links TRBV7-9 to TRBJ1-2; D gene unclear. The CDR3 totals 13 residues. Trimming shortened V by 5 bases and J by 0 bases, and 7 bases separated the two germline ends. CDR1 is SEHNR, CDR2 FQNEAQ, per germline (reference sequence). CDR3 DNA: TGTGCCAGCAGCGAGCAAGCTAACTATGGCTACACCTTC. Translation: CASSEQANYGYTF.

CDR3: CASSMGTGSGEQYV. In nucleotides, the CDR3 is TGTGCCAGTAGTATGGGGACAGGTTCGGGGGAGCAGTACGTC. The genes are TRBV19 and TRBJ2-7; TRBD1 agrees at 8 bases. The trim removed 3 bases at V and 7 bases at J, leaving 8 bases unmatched. Germline values: CDR1 LNHDA, CDR2 SQIVND (reference sequence). There are 14 residues in the CDR3.

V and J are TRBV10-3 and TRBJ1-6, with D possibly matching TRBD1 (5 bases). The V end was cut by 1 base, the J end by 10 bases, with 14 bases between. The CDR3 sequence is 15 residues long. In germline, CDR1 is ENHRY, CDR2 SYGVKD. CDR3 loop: CAISEWGTSGSPLHF. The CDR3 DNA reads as TGTGCCATCAGTGAGTGGGGGACCTCAGGATCACCCCTCCACTTT.

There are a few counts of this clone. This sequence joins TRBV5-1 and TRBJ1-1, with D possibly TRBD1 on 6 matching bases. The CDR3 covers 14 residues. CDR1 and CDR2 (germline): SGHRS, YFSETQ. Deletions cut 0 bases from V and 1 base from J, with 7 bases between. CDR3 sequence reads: CASSLVGGNTEAFF. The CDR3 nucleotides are TGCGCCAGCAGCTTGGTAGGGGGGAACACTGAAGCTTTCTTT.

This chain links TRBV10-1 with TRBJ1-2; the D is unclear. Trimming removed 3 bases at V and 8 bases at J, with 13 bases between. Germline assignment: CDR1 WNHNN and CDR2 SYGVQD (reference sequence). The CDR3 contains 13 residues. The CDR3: CASSDWSLGGYTF. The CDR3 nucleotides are TGCGCCAGCAGTGATTGGAGTCTGGGCGGCTACACCTTC.

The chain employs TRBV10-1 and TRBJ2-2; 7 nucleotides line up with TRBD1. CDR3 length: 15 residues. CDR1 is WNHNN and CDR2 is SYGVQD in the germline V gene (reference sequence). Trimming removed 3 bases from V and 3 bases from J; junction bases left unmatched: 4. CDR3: CASSEGGTDTGELFF. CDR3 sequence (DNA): TGCGCCAGCAGTGAAGGGGGCACGGACACCGGGGAGCTGTTTTTT.